Sequencing of this T cell receptor beta chain was carried out in a study of PD-L1 blockade in urothelial cancer. Study as a whole: Patients began atezolizumab, 1,200 mg intravenously every 3 weeks, in the mid-2010s.

Data came from immunoSEQ multiplex PCR; TCRdb stores just in-frame clones and leaves some out. The sample includes fewer than 80,000 clones, roughly 79% of them seen just once. In regard to this clone: Its antigen is not identified.

The CDR3 sequence is 15 residues long. The V end lost 1 base, the J end lost 5 bases, and 14 bases lay between the germline ends. Germline lookup yields CDR1 SGHVS and CDR2 FQNEAQ. Noted time point: pretreatment peripheral blood. Patients were living with locally advanced or metastatic urothelial carcinoma. Overall study results and limits: Tumor-associated clones in the blood of durable-benefit patients grew more at 3 weeks.

The V gene is TRBV7-8, the J gene TRBJ1-1; maybe TRBD1 (6 bases). Here the sequenced sample was PBMCs, taken around atezolizumab (anti-PD-L1) treatment. The origin of this receptor is a man aged 70-80 years with urothelial cancer. Here the CDR3 reads CASSLEGGASTEAFF. CDR3 coding DNA: TGTGCCAGCAGCTTAGAAGGGGGGGCCTCGACTGAAGCTTTCTTT.